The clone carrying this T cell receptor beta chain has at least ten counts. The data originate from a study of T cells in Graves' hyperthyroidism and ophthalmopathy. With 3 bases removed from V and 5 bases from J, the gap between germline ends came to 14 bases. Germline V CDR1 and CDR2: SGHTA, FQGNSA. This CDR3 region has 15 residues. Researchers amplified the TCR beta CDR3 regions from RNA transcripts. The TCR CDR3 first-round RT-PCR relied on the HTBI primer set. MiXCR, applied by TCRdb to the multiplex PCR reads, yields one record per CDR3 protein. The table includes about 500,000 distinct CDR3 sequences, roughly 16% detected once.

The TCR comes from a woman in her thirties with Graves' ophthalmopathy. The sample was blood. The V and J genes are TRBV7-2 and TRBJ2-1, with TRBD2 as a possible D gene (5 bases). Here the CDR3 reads CASSLELVVDNEQFF. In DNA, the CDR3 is TGTGCCAGCAGCTTGGAACTAGTCGTGGACAATGAGCAGTTCTTC.